A single sample gave rise to the 5 T cell receptor beta chains below, sequenced in a study of OX40 agonist ivuxolimab in advanced cancers. The method was immunoSEQ multiplex PCR; TCRdb's version includes in-frame clones alone and lacks a portion of them. The table lists tens of thousands of clones, approximately 92% of them singletons, with around 0.19% in the top ten. The material was CD4+ or CD8+ T cells sorted from blood, obtained in a trial of the OX40 agonist ivuxolimab. The receptors stem from an adult with an advanced solid tumor such as melanoma, head and neck, liver or kidney cancer.

The chain recombines TRBV2 with TRBJ2-7; D is ambiguous. The CDR3 covers 11 residues. Trimming removed 8 bases from V and 4 bases from J, with 9 bases in between. The germline V gene has CDR1 SNHLY and CDR2 FYNNEI. The CDR3 DNA reads TGTGCCAGCCGTCCAGTATACGAGCAGTACGTC. Its translation is CASRPVYEQYV.

The gene calls are TRBV5-1 and TRBJ2-2; tentative D call: TRBD1 (6 bases). Germline V lookup: CDR1 SGHRS, CDR2 YFSETQ. The CDR3 totals 16 residues. V lost 3 bases and J lost 0, with 12 bases in between. CDR3 nucleotide sequence: TGCGCCAGCAGCTCCGGACAGATTACGAACACCGGGGAGCTGTTTTTT. It yields the protein CASSSGQITNTGELFF.

V is TRBV15 and J is TRBJ2-3, with 10 bases lining up with TRBD2. The J segment lost 5 bases and the V segment lost 0 bases, leaving 5 bases of the junction unmatched. This CDR3 is 16 amino acids long. The germline gives CDR1 LNHNV, CDR2 YYDKDF (reference sequence). DNA for the CDR3: TGTGCCACCAGCAGAGATGGGGCTAGCGGGAGAGATACGCAGTATTTT. It yields the protein CATSRDGASGRDTQYF.

The count of this clone is one. V gene TRBV28 combines with J gene TRBJ1-5; the D is unclear. V dropped 6 bases and J dropped 1 base, with 4 bases sitting between them. Looked up from germline, CDR1 is MDHEN and CDR2 is SYDVKM. The CDR3 is 12 amino acids. CDR3 in amino acids: CASRGSNQPQHF. The DNA of the CDR3 is TGTGCCAGCAGGGGAAGCAATCAGCCCCAGCATTTT.

The V and J genes are TRBV7-3 and TRBJ2-5; D possibly corresponds to TRBD2 (6 bases). The CDR3 loop spans 15 amino acids. V dropped 0 bases and J dropped 2 bases, with 10 bases sitting between them. The germline gives CDR1 SGHTA, CDR2 FQGTGA. The CDR3 nucleotides are TGTGCCAGCAGCTTAACTGGTGGACTACAAGAGACCCAGTACTTC. This translates into CASSLTGGLQETQYF.